Listed below are T cell receptor beta chains from one sample, sequenced in a study of blood T cell repertoires in COVID-19. Assay: immunoSEQ multiplex PCR; the TCRdb copy retains only in-frame clones and omits some. This repertoire shows some 160,000 clones, nearly 80% found once; its top ten account for 14%. The sample comprised peripheral blood. Receptors originate from a woman of 80 years or more with acute or convalescent COVID-19. Both conserved end residues are part of each CDR3. D genes are given only for firm matches. Clone size is given for some rows only: seen once, a few or many times, or a class if the clone is expanded.

clone_size: -
v_call: TRBV28
d_call: TRBD1
j_call: TRBJ1-6
cdr3_aa: CASTPVPGQGASSYNSPLHF
cdr3_nt: TGTGCCAGCACCCCCGTCCCGGGACAGGGGGCGAGCTCCTATAATTCACCCCTCCACTTT

clone_size: -
v_call: TRBV2
d_call: -
j_call: TRBJ2-4
cdr3_aa: CASSNDQGAKNIQYF
cdr3_nt: TGTGCCAGCAGTAACGACCAGGGAGCCAAAAACATTCAGTACTTC

clone_size: -
v_call: TRBV4-2
d_call: -
j_call: TRBJ2-7
cdr3_aa: CASSPLWLLEGSYEQYF
cdr3_nt: TGTGCCAGCAGCCCCCTTTGGCTCTTGGAGGGCTCCTACGAGCAGTACTTC

clone_size: -
v_call: TRBV30
d_call: TRBD1
j_call: TRBJ1-1
cdr3_aa: CAWLTGGYGNTEAFF
cdr3_nt: TGTGCCTGGCTCACAGGGGGCTATGGGAACACTGAAGCTTTCTTT

clone_size: -
v_call: TRBV7-8
d_call: TRBD2
j_call: TRBJ2-1
cdr3_aa: CASSLEALAGYNEQFF
cdr3_nt: TGTGCCAGCAGCTTAGAAGCACTAGCGGGGTACAATGAGCAGTTCTTC

clone_size: -
v_call: TRBV10-2
d_call: -
j_call: TRBJ2-1
cdr3_aa: CASSHLIGGPYNEQFF
cdr3_nt: TGCGCCAGCAGCCACCTGATCGGGGGACCCTACAATGAGCAGTTCTTC

clone_size: -
v_call: TRBV5-1
d_call: -
j_call: TRBJ2-3
cdr3_aa: CASSLSGASTDTQYF
cdr3_nt: TGCGCCAGCAGCCTCAGCGGTGCTAGCACAGATACGCAGTATTTT

clone_size: -
v_call: TRBV6-1
d_call: -
j_call: TRBJ2-1
cdr3_aa: CASSETGTYNEQFF
cdr3_nt: TGTGCCAGCAGTGAAACAGGGACCTACAATGAGCAGTTCTTC

clone_size: -
v_call: TRBV18
d_call: -
j_call: TRBJ1-6
cdr3_aa: CASSGEQNYNSPLHF
cdr3_nt: TGTGCCAGCTCAGGAGAACAAAACTATAATTCACCCCTCCACTTT

clone_size: few
v_call: TRBV19
d_call: TRBD2
j_call: TRBJ2-7
cdr3_aa: CASSIETSVGYEQYF
cdr3_nt: TGTGCCAGTAGTATAGAAACTAGCGTGGGCTACGAGCAGTACTTC

clone_size: -
v_call: TRBV3-1/TRBV3-2
d_call: -
j_call: TRBJ1-2
cdr3_aa: CASSSEGSGNYGYTF
cdr3_nt: TGTGCCAGTTCCTCAGAAGGGTCAGGGAACTATGGCTACACCTTC

clone_size: -
v_call: TRBV10-3
d_call: -
j_call: TRBJ1-1
cdr3_aa: CAISESSGPTEAFF
cdr3_nt: TGTGCCATCAGTGAGTCGAGCGGGCCCACTGAAGCTTTCTTT

clone_size: -
v_call: TRBV2
d_call: TRBD1
j_call: TRBJ1-4
cdr3_aa: CASRATGGVGEKLFF
cdr3_nt: TGTGCCAGCAGAGCGACAGGGGGCGTGGGTGAAAAACTGTTTTTT

clone_size: -
v_call: TRBV5-1
d_call: TRBD1
j_call: TRBJ2-5
cdr3_aa: CASSLGPGTGGQETQYF
cdr3_nt: TGCGCCAGCAGCTTGGGTCCCGGGACAGGGGGTCAAGAGACCCAGTACTTC

clone_size: -
v_call: TRBV9
d_call: TRBD2
j_call: TRBJ2-1
cdr3_aa: CASSTGLAGWVYNEQFF
cdr3_nt: TGTGCCAGCAGCACTGGACTAGCGGGATGGGTTTACAATGAGCAGTTCTTC

clone_size: -
v_call: TRBV7-8
d_call: TRBD2
j_call: TRBJ2-5
cdr3_aa: CASSLPGLAGVETQYF
cdr3_nt: TGTGCCAGCAGCTTACCGGGACTAGCGGGGGTCGAGACCCAGTACTTC